The 12 T cell receptor beta chains listed next were all sequenced from one sample in a study of long-term antiretroviral therapy in people with HIV. Survey-level resolution applied to immunoSEQ assay v3.0. The repertoire was sequenced with immunoSEQ multiplex PCR; TCRdb's copy has only in-frame clones and lacks some. The sample consists of tens of thousands of clones, approximately 86% of them appearing once. This specimen was unsorted PBMCs, taken just over 2.6 years after starting antiretroviral therapy. The receptors stem from a man between 40 and 49 years old with HIV.

This chain uses TRBV5-1 with TRBJ1-2; TRBD1 might be the D (6 bases). Trimming left V 4 bases short and J 6 bases short, with 13 bases between. Germline V gives CDR1 SGHRS, CDR2 YFSETQ. The CDR3 has 13 residues. The CDR3 bases are TGCGCCAGCAGCAGGGGGGGTGATGATGGCTACACCTTC. Amino acid sequence: CASSRGGDDGYTF.

This chain links TRBV7-9 with TRBJ1-5, with 7 nucleotides matching TRBD1. The CDR3 runs 13 residues. Germline CDR1 SEHNR, CDR2 FQNEAQ (reference sequence). The trim removed 5 bases at V and 5 bases at J, leaving 3 bases unmatched. The CDR3 region is CASSGQEHQPQHF. DNA of the CDR3: TGTGCCAGCAGCGGACAGGAACATCAGCCCCAGCATTTT.

The chain combines TRBV6-6 with TRBJ2-1, with 8 bases fitting TRBD2. The CDR3 is 15 amino acids. CDR1 and CDR2 (germline): MNHNY, SVGAGI (reference sequence). Trimming at V came to 2 bases and at J to 9 bases, leaving 9 bases not matched to a gene. The CDR3 sequence: CASSYPGGAPIEQFF. DNA for the CDR3: TGTGCCAGCAGTTACCCGGGGGGGGCCCCCATTGAGCAGTTCTTC.

This clone has just one count. J is TRBJ1-6 and V is TRBV18; 11 nucleotides line up with TRBD1. From germline, CDR1 is KGHSH and CDR2 LQKENI. J gave up 9 bases and V 8 bases, and 6 bases lay outside the gene matches. CDR3 size: 14 residues. In nucleotides, the CDR3 is TGTGCCAGCGCGGGACAGGGGGAGAGTTCACCCCTCCACTTT. It translates to CASAGQGESSPLHF.

In this sample, this clone turned up once. This sequence joins TRBV7-2 and TRBJ2-2; no firm D call. Per germline, CDR1 SGHTA and CDR2 FQGNSA. V was pared by 1 base and J by 3 bases, with 6 bases between. The CDR3 spans 14 residues. The CDR3 nucleotides are TGTGCCAGCAGCTTAGGCCAGTACACCGGGGAGCTGTTTTTT. Translating it yields CASSLGQYTGELFF.

The chain is built from TRBV11-3 and TRBJ2-5, with a possible D match to TRBD1 (6 bases). The length of the CDR3 is 14 residues. Looked up from germline, CDR1 is SGHNT and CDR2 is YENEEA. V gave up 5 bases and J gave up 1 base, with 11 bases separating them. Here the CDR3 DNA reads TGTGCCAGCAGCCCACAGGGCTCCCAAGAGACCCAGTACTTC. Translation gives CASSPQGSQETQYF. The full variable domain, completed using reference TRBV11-3 and TRBJ2-5, is EAGVVQSPRYKIIEKKQPVAFWCNPISGHNTLYWYLQNLGQGPELLIRYENEEAVDDSQLPKDRFSAERLKGVDSTLKIQPAELGDSAVYLCASSPQGSQETQYFGPGTRLLVL.

The rearrangement links TRBV4-3 to TRBJ2-7, with a possible D match to TRBD1 (6 bases). The V and J ends lost 4 bases and 0 bases respectively, with 10 bases between them. Per the germline V gene, CDR1 is LGHNA and CDR2 is YSLEER. This CDR3 is 14 amino acids long. The CDR3 coding sequence is TGCGCCAGCAGCCCCCGACAGGCCTCCTACGAGCAGTACTTC. Protein product: CASSPRQASYEQYF.

The chain is built from TRBV28 and TRBJ1-1, with 10 nucleotides matching TRBD1. The CDR3 loop spans 15 amino acids. Looked up from germline, CDR1 is MDHEN and CDR2 is SYDVKM. Trimming at V came to 4 bases and at J to 4 bases, leaving 6 bases not matched to a gene. CDR3 loop: CASSSPTGGITEAFF. The CDR3, as DNA: TGTGCCAGCAGTTCTCCGACAGGGGGCATCACTGAAGCTTTCTTT. The entire variable domain, with the rest obtained from reference TRBV28 and TRBJ1-1, is as follows: DVKVTQSSRYLVKRTGEKVFLECVQDMDHENMFWYRQDPGLGLRLIYFSYDVKMKEKGDIPEGYSVSREKKERFSLILESASTNQTSMYLCASSSPTGGITEAFFGQGTRLTVV.

The chain is built from TRBV28 and TRBJ2-3; 9 nucleotides agree with TRBD2. Per the germline V gene, CDR1 is MDHEN and CDR2 is SYDVKM. The CDR3 consists of 15 residues. V dropped 3 bases and J dropped 2; count of bases not matched to a gene: 3. CDR3 nucleotide sequence: TGTGCCAGCAGTTTCTCTAGCGGGGCCACAGATACGCAGTATTTT. This sequence encodes CASSFSSGATDTQYF.

The chain combines TRBV10-3 with TRBJ1-3; TRBD1 might be the D (6 bases). The CDR3 loop spans 15 amino acids. Germline V CDR1 and CDR2: ENHRY, SYGVKD. V was pared by 0 bases and J by 2 bases, with 8 bases between. The CDR3 is CAISESAGAGNTIYF. In nucleotides, the CDR3 is TGTGCCATCAGTGAGTCGGCAGGGGCTGGAAACACCATATATTTT.

V gene TRBV7-2 combines with J gene TRBJ1-1; no clear D. From germline, CDR1 is SGHTA and CDR2 FQGNSA. The CDR3 sequence is 13 residues long. V was clipped by 7 bases and J by 0 bases, with 9 bases between them. The CDR3: CASNLNMNTEAFF. The DNA for the CDR3 is TGTGCCAGCAACTTGAACATGAACACTGAAGCTTTCTTT. The variable domain in full, completed from reference TRBV7-2 and TRBJ1-1, reads GAGVSQSPSNKVTEKGKDVELRCDPISGHTALYWYRQSLGQGLEFLIYFQGNSAPDKSGLPSDRFSAERTGGSVSTLTIQRTQQEDSAVYLCASNLNMNTEAFFGQGTRLTVV.

This chain connects TRBV7-6 to TRBJ1-1; D gene unclear. The germline V gene encodes CDR1 SGHVS and CDR2 FNYEAQ. Trimming took 1 base from V and 1 from J, leaving 4 bases between them. The CDR3 consists of 13 residues. The CDR3 spells CASSLGENTEAFF. CDR3 bases: TGTGCCAGCAGCTTAGGAGAGAACACTGAAGCTTTCTTT.